Following are 21 T cell receptor beta chains from one sample sequenced in a study of blood T cells in healthy people across ages. With a J-beta primer mix and a sample-barcoded 5' primer, a second PCR ran roughly 6 to 12 cycles. TCRdb re-derived calls from the 5' RACE reads in MiXCR, one entry per CDR3 protein. Of hundreds of thousands of distinct CDR3 sequences listed, around 62% are singletons. Sequencing used blood. Receptor source: a man between 25 and 39 years old in good health.

This rearrangement joins TRBV29-1 to TRBJ2-7; weak D call: TRBD1 (5 bases). The CDR3 consists of 12 residues. Germline CDR1 is SQVTM and CDR2 is ANQGSEA. Trimming pared 6 bases from V and 2 bases from J, leaving 11 bases between. CDR3 protein: CSVDQGTYEQYF. The DNA for the CDR3 is TGCAGCGTCGATCAGGGAACCTACGAGCAGTACTTC.

The chain joins TRBV6-2 or TRBV6-3 to TRBJ2-1; a weak D match, TRBD2 (7 bases). The CDR3 runs to 15 residues. V was clipped by 7 bases and J by 0 bases, with 13 bases between them. The V gene's germline CDR1 is MNHEY and CDR2 SVGEGT. The CDR3 is CASTEGGGSYNEQFF. The CDR3 DNA sequence: TGTGCCAGCACCGAGGGAGGGGGCTCCTACAATGAGCAGTTCTTC.

V usage is TRBV27 and J usage is TRBJ2-3, with 8 bases fitting TRBD2. Germline CDR1 MNHEY, CDR2 SMNVEV (reference sequence). After removal of 8 bases from V and 1 base from J, the junction contained 5 bases not matched to a gene. The CDR3 is 14 residues long. Here the CDR3 reads CASFGSGGTDTQYF. CDR3 coding DNA: TGTGCCAGCTTCGGTAGCGGGGGCACAGATACGCAGTATTTT.

This clonotype was found a few times. The chain employs TRBV6-5 and TRBJ2-1; no clear D. Germline CDR1 is MNHEY and CDR2 is SVGAGI. Trimming took 8 bases from V and 5 from J, leaving 10 bases between them. CDR3 length equals 12 residues. CDR3 DNA sequence: TGTGCCAGCGGATTACGTAACAATGAGCAGTTCTTC. Its translation: CASGLRNNEQFF.

The chain employs TRBV29-1 and TRBJ1-2; no reliable D call. Deletions cut 4 bases from V and 8 bases from J, with 14 bases between. The CDR3 spans 12 residues. Per the germline V gene, CDR1 is SQVTM and CDR2 is ANQGSEA. Here the CDR3 DNA reads TGCAGCGTTGGAGATGGAGAGACAGGCTACACCTTC. It translates to CSVGDGETGYTF.

The J gene is TRBJ2-5, the V gene TRBV3-1; D is unclear. CDR1 and CDR2 (germline): LGHDT, YNNKEL (reference sequence). Deletions cut 0 bases from V and 2 bases from J, with 7 bases between. The CDR3 is 14 residues long. The CDR3 region is CASSQEGRQETQYF. In DNA form, the CDR3 reads TGTGCCAGCAGCCAAGAGGGCCGTCAAGAGACCCAGTACTTC.

The rearrangement joins TRBV20-1 to TRBJ2-7, with TRBD1 identical over 7 bases. The CDR3 loop spans 13 amino acids. J lost 3 bases, V lost 3 bases, and 5 bases had no gene match. The germline gives CDR1 DFQATT, CDR2 SNEGSKA (reference sequence). CDR3 residues: CSARGTAHYEQYF. The CDR3 nucleotides read TGCAGTGCTAGGGGGACAGCCCACTACGAGCAGTACTTC.

This clonotype was detected many times. The chain uses TRBV2 and TRBJ2-1; no reliable D call. This CDR3 is 11 amino acids long. Germline values: CDR1 SNHLY, CDR2 FYNNEI. Trimming took off 4 bases at V and 10 bases at J, with 8 bases between the two ends. CDR3 sequence reads: CASSVTNEQFF. DNA of the CDR3: TGTGCCAGCAGTGTGACCAACGAGCAGTTCTTC.

The genes are TRBV6-2 or TRBV6-3 and TRBJ2-7; possibly TRBD1 for D (6 bases). The CDR3 sequence is 14 residues long. CDR1 MNHEY and CDR2 SVGEGT come from the germline V gene. Trimming cost V 10 bases and J 0 bases, with 16 bases left between them. CDR3 in amino acids: CAIKFTGSSYEQYF. Here the CDR3 DNA reads TGTGCCATCAAGTTTACAGGGAGCTCCTACGAGCAGTACTTC.

V is TRBV18 and J is TRBJ2-7; 12 bases match TRBD1. Germline CDR1 reads KGHSH; CDR2 reads LQKENI. The length of the CDR3 is 18 residues. V was pared by 3 bases and J by 1 base, with 10 bases of the junction left unmatched. The CDR3, as DNA: TGTGCCAGCTCACCGATCCCGGGACAGGGGGCCTCGTCCTACGAGCAGTACTTC. This encodes CASSPIPGQGASSYEQYF.

A few counts support this clonotype. This chain connects TRBV4-3 to TRBJ2-3; perhaps D is TRBD1 or TRBD2 (5 bases each). The V gene lost 4 bases and the J gene lost 5 bases, with 13 bases spanning the gap. This CDR3 is 14 amino acids long. Germline V gives CDR1 LGHNA, CDR2 YSLEER. DNA for the CDR3: TGCGCCAGCAGCCCCCAGGGTGGGAGAGATACGCAGTATTTT. It specifies CASSPQGGRDTQYF.

This sequence joins TRBV7-3 and TRBJ2-1, with 7 bases matching TRBD1. This CDR3 has 19 amino acids. V gave up 2 bases and J gave up 0 bases; unmatched junction bases: 13. Germline V CDR1 and CDR2: SGHTA, FQGTGA. The CDR3 nucleotides read TGTGCCAGCAGCTTAGTAGGGGGCTCACAGGGGAGCTCCTACAATGAGCAGTTCTTC. Translated, it gives CASSLVGGSQGSSYNEQFF.

The chain carries TRBV15 and TRBJ2-7; 8 bases match TRBD1. The CDR3 totals 17 residues. Germline-derived CDR1 and CDR2 are LNHNV and YYDKDF (reference sequence). Trimming cost V 1 base and J 0 bases; bases outside gene matches: 8. CDR3 protein: CATSRGAEQGASYEQYF. CDR3 nucleotide sequence: TGTGCCACCAGCAGAGGCGCTGAGCAGGGGGCCTCCTACGAGCAGTACTTC.

The chain couples TRBV11-2 to TRBJ2-3; a possible D gene is TRBD2 (5 bases). The CDR3 loop spans 14 amino acids. CDR1 is SGHAT and CDR2 is FQNNGV in the germline V gene. V was pared by 6 bases and J by 5 bases, with 15 bases between. The CDR3 loop is CASRLGVSVDTQYF. CDR3 DNA sequence: TGTGCCAGCAGGTTGGGCGTTAGCGTAGATACGCAGTATTTT.

The V call is TRBV7-2, the J call TRBJ1-4; D is possibly TRBD1 (5 bases). The CDR3 consists of 14 residues. The germline CDR1 and CDR2 sequences are SGHTA and FQGNSA. V shed 5 bases and J shed 12 bases, with 19 bases lying between them. The CDR3 spells CASSPLSGRAELFF. The CDR3 DNA follows: TGTGCCAGCAGCCCCCTTTCAGGGAGAGCGGAACTGTTTTTT. Drawing the rest from reference TRBV7-2 and TRBJ1-4, the complete variable domain is GAGVSQSPSNKVTEKGKDVELRCDPISGHTALYWYRQSLGQGLEFLIYFQGNSAPDKSGLPSDRFSAERTGGSVSTLTIQRTQQEDSAVYLCASSPLSGRAELFFGSGTQLSVL.

The chain carries TRBV30 and TRBJ2-4, with D hard to call. Looked up from germline, CDR1 is GTSNPN and CDR2 is SVGIG (reference sequence). The V end was cut by 0 bases, the J end by 8 bases, with 11 bases between. The CDR3 covers 13 residues. CDR3 sequence reads: CAWSVVGLDIQYF. In DNA, the CDR3 is TGTGCCTGGAGTGTGGTAGGGCTTGACATTCAGTACTTC.

The chain employs TRBV4-3 and TRBJ2-7; D call uncertain. The CDR3 is 14 residues long. Germline CDR1 is LGHNA and CDR2 is YSLEER. V was trimmed by 0 bases and J by 4 bases, leaving 10 bases between them. CDR3: CASSQDFSGYEQYF. The CDR3 nucleotides are TGCGCCAGCAGCCAAGATTTTTCGGGTTACGAGCAGTACTTC.

The V and J genes are TRBV30 and TRBJ1-2; D call uncertain. The CDR3 length is 14 residues. Germline assignment: CDR1 GTSNPN and CDR2 SVGIG (reference sequence). V was clipped by 1 base and J by 4 bases, with 13 bases between them. The CDR3, as DNA: TGTGCCTGGAGTGCCCCAGACGGATCCTATGGCTACACCTTC. The encoded protein is CAWSAPDGSYGYTF.

This clonotype was seen only once. This may arise from a read error, as a much more abundant clone is one base away. V and J are TRBV6-2 or TRBV6-3 and TRBJ2-3, with D maybe TRBD2 (5 bases). Germline V gives CDR1 MNHEY, CDR2 SVGEGT. V lost 3 bases and J lost 8, with 9 bases in between. The CDR3 has 12 amino acids. The CDR3 here is CASSYSAGTQYF. The DNA of the CDR3 is TGTGCCAGCAGTTATAGCGCAGGTACGCAGTATTTT.

Remarks on this clonotype: An end of the junction differs from the germline gene, which may be a read error. The chain uses TRBV5-1 and TRBJ2-5; 7 positions agree with TRBD1. This CDR3 spans 14 amino acids. In germline, CDR1 is SGHRS, CDR2 YFSETQ. CDR3 amino acids: CASSPGTDQETQYF. In DNA form, the CDR3 reads TGTGCCAGCAGTCCTGGGACAGACCAAGAGACCCAGTACTTC. The whole variable domain, remainder taken from reference TRBV5-1 and TRBJ2-5, is KAGVTQTPRYLIKTRGQQVTLSCSPISGHRSVSWYQQTPGQGLQFLFEYFSETQRNKGNFPGRFSGRQFSNSRSEMNVSTLELGDSALYLCASSPGTDQETQYFGPGTRLLVL.

The chain couples TRBV20-1 to TRBJ2-5; 8 bases fit TRBD1. J lost 0 bases, V lost 5 bases, and 5 bases had no gene match. The CDR3 spans 14 residues. Per germline, CDR1 DFQATT and CDR2 SNEGSKA (reference sequence). The DNA of the CDR3 is TGCAGTGCTCAGAGGACAGGGTACCAAGAGACCCAGTACTTC. Its protein is CSAQRTGYQETQYF.